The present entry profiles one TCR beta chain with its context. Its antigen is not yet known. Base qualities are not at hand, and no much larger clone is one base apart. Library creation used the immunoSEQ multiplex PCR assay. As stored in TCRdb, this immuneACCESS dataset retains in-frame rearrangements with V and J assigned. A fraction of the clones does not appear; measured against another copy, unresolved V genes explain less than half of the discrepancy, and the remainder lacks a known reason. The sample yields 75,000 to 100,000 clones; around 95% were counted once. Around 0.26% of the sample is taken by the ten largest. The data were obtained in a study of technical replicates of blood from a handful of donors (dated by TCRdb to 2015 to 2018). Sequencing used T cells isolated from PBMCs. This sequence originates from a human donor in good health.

The CDR3 protein is CASSLELGGNTEAFF. DNA sequence: TGTGCCAGCAGCTTAGAACTAGGGGGGAACACTGAAGCTTTCTTT. The rearranged segments are TRBV7-6 and TRBJ1-1; TRBD1 is a weak D gene call, 6 bases matching. According to the germline V gene, CDR1 reads SGHVS and CDR2 reads FNYEAQ. The V and J ends are trimmed by 1 base and 1 base, leaving 10 bases between them. The CDR3 runs 15 amino acids, cysteine and phenylalanine included. CDR3 DNA only is kept here, 45 bases in frame from base 1.